Given below is one T cell receptor (beta chain) in context. This entry belongs to a study of blood T cell repertoires in COVID-19. TCRdb's copy holds only in-frame clones and misses some; the assay was immunoSEQ multiplex PCR. The sample carries tens of thousands of clones, about 82% recorded once. Sequencing was carried out using peripheral blood. This clonotype originated in a woman aged 80 or older with acute or convalescent COVID-19.

The CDR3 sequence is CATPSGGAGGANVLTF. In DNA, the CDR3 is TGTGCCACCCCTAGCGGGGGGGCCGGTGGGGCCAACGTCCTGACTTTC. The chain uses TRBV7-8 and TRBJ2-6; 12 bases map to TRBD2. The germline gives CDR1 SGHVS, CDR2 FQNEAQ. Trimming cost V 10 bases and J 3 bases; bases outside gene matches: 7. This CDR3 contains 16 residues.